The present TCR beta chain was sequenced within a study of response to subunit inactivated influenza vaccine. One entry per CDR3 protein, called by TCRdb with MiXCR from the RT-PCR reads. The sample lists 490,000 or so distinct CDR3 sequences, roughly 8.2% occurring once. The germline CDR1 and CDR2 sequences are SNHLY and FYNNEI. V dropped 4 bases and J dropped 4 bases, with 16 bases sitting between them. CDR3 length: 15 amino acids. A note on this clonotype: Its target is unknown.

Notes on the study in general: The authors suggested that few new T cells are recruited per seasonal influenza vaccination.

Sequencing used PBMCs from blood, obtained less than 30 months after vaccination. The clonotype originates from a man between 50 and 69 years old who received an inactivated influenza vaccine. The chain is built from TRBV2 and TRBJ1-1, with D possibly TRBD1 on 6 matching bases. CDR3 sequence (DNA): TGTGCCAGCAGTGGAGCGGACAGCGGAGGCACTGAAGCTTTCTTT. Translating it yields CASSGADSGGTEAFF.